The source of this T cell receptor beta chain is a study of shared clonotypes between healthy human individuals. Findings of the study overall: Larger estimated richness was generally seen in naive subsets than in memory subsets.

This table comes from immunoSEQ multiplex PCR, and its TCRdb copy is limited to in-frame clones, with some not included. The sample shows a few million clones, approximately 94% of them seen only once. A CD45RA-negative memory subset and a CD45RA+ naive subset were separated from the CD4+ cells. Germline values: CDR1 MNHNY, CDR2 SVGAGI (reference sequence). The ends were cut back, 11 bases at V and 3 bases at J, with 10 bases in the middle. The CDR3 runs to 11 residues. Turning to this clone: The antigen is unknown.

The TCR comes from a man aged 18-30 years in good health. The chain recombines TRBV6-6 with TRBJ1-1, with D possibly being TRBD1 (5 bases). Sequencing was carried out using naive CD4+ T cells sorted from blood. Subset noted: CD45RA+ positively selected. The CDR3 loop reads CAGARDTEAFF. The CDR3 bases are TGTGCCGGGGCGCGGGACACTGAAGCTTTCTTT.